Detailed here is one T cell receptor (beta chain). This sample is drawn from a study of blood T cell repertoires in COVID-19. Turning to the study itself: The United States, Italy and Spain supplied acute and convalescent COVID-19 samples.

Original methodology: Nucleated cell number was recorded as an estimate derived from reference gene primer amplification. This table comes from immunoSEQ multiplex PCR, and its TCRdb copy is limited to in-frame clones, with some not included. Clone size and V and J calls were adopted from that table, with D and trimming inferred from the DNA. The data contain 70,000 or so clones, around 86% of them singletons. Germline CDR1 is LNHDA and CDR2 is SQIVND (reference sequence). CDR3 length: 11 residues. V was pared by 9 bases and J by 4 bases, with 10 bases between. The sample comprised peripheral blood. This chain links TRBV19 with TRBJ2-7; D not resolved. The TCR originated in a woman aged 80 or over with active or convalescent COVID-19. The CDR3, as DNA: TGTGCCAGCACTTCGAGTTACGAGCAGTACTTC. This encodes CASTSSYEQYF.